The T cell receptor (beta chain) described here comes from a study of OX40 agonist ivuxolimab in advanced cancers. Study information: Patients treated during dose escalation were battling hepatocellular carcinoma, melanoma, renal cell or head and neck cancer. Subjects had a mean age of roughly 60 years, with a range of 23 to 79; almost 85% were male. Earlier anti-PD-1, anti-PD-L1 or anti-CTLA-4 therapy was permitted; about 44% had received some.

Repertoires were generated with immunoSEQ multiplex PCR, while TCRdb's copy carries only in-frame clones and drops some. The data contain some 60,000 clones, 65% to 85% of them singletons. With 6 bases clipped from V and 3 bases from J, the junction kept 11 bases outside the gene matches. Germline CDR1 SGHRS, CDR2 YFSETQ. The CDR3 length is 16 residues. The TCR comes from an adult with an advanced solid tumor such as melanoma, head and neck, liver or kidney cancer. The source material was CD4+ or CD8+ T cells sorted from blood, sampled in a trial of the OX40 agonist ivuxolimab. V usage is TRBV5-1 and J usage is TRBJ2-1; 8 bases line up with TRBD2. The CDR3 loop is CASTLSTGGFYNEQFF. In nucleotides, the CDR3 is TGCGCCAGCACCCTGTCGACGGGGGGGTTCTACAATGAGCAGTTCTTC.